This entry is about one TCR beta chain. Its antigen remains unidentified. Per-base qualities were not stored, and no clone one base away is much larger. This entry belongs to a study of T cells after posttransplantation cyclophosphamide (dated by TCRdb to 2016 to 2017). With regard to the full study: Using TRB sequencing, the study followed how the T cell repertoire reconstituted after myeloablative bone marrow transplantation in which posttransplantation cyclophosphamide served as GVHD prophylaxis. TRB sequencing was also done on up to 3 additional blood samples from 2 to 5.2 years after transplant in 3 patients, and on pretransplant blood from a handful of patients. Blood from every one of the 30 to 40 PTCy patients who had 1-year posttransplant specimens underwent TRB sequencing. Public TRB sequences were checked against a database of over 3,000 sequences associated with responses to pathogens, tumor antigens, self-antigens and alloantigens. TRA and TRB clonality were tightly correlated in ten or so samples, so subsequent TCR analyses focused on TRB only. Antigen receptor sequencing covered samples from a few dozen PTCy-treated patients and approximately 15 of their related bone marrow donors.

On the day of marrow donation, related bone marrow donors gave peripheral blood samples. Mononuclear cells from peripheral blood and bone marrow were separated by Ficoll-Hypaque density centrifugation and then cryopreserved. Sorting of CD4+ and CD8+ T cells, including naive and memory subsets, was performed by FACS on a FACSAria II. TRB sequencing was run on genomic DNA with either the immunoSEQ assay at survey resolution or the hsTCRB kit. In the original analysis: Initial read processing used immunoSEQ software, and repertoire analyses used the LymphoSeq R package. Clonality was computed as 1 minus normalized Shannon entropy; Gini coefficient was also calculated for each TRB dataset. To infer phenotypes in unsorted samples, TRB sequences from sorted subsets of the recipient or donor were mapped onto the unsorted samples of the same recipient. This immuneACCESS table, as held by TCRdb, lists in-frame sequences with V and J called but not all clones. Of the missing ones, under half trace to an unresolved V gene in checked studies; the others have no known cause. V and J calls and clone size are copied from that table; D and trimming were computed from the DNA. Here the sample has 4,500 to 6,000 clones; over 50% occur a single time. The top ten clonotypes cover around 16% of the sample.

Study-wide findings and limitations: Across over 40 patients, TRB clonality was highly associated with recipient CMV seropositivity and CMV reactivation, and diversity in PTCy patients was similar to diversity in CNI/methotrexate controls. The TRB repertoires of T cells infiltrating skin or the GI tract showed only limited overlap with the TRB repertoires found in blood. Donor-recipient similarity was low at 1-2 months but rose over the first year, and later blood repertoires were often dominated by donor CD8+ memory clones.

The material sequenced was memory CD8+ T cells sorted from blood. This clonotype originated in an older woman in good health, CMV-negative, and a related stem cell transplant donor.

The DNA reads as follows: TGTGCCAGCAGTTTAGAGGACAGGGACAACTACGAGCAGTACTTC. The encoded protein is CASSLEDRDNYEQYF. The chain links TRBV28 with TRBJ2-7, and 8 bases in between align with TRBD1. V is pruned by 2 bases and J by 3 bases, leaving 6 bases of the junction without a gene match. From the cysteine up to the phenylalanine, the CDR3 has a length of 15 residues. Only the CDR3 DNA stays, 45 bases, in frame from base 1. The germline V gene gives CDR1 as MDHEN and CDR2 as SYDVKM.